A few counts support the clone carrying this T cell receptor beta chain. Its cognate antigen is unknown. Each donor supplied roughly 9.2 milliliters of peripheral blood. The data were obtained in a study of blood T cells in healthy people across ages. Study-level background: About one barcoded TCR beta cDNA was captured per two T cells. Study observations and caveats: Observed TCR beta diversity showed a strong correlation with the percentage of naive T cells as measured by flow cytometry.

A sample-barcoded 5' primer and a J-beta primer mix were used in a second PCR of about 7 to 11 cycles. MiXCR, run by TCRdb on the 5' RACE reads, gives a single entry per CDR3 protein. The sample has over 1,500,000 distinct CDR3 sequences, 49% seen once. This sequence was found in a woman aged 40-49 years in good health. Source material: blood.

Written as DNA, the CDR3 is TGTGCCATCAGTGCGGCAGGGGAGGATACGCAGTATTTT. Its protein is CAISAAGEDTQYF. The chain employs TRBV10-3 and TRBJ2-3; D is perhaps TRBD1 (6 bases). Germline-derived CDR1 and CDR2 are ENHRY and SYGVKD. The CDR3 totals 13 residues. Trimming took off 4 bases at V and 6 bases at J, with 11 bases between the two ends.